The 14 T cell receptor beta chains presented below share a single source sample, sequenced in a study of T cell responses to AZD1222 COVID-19 vaccine. Profiled with immunoSEQ multiplex PCR; TCRdb holds only in-frame clones, not every one. The sample records around 180,000 clones, 80% to 90% being singletons. The source was peripheral blood, collected on day 0 of AZD1222 vaccination. The receptors come from an adult in good health.

The CDR3, as DNA: TGTGCAAGTCGCTTACTGAGCACAGATACGCAGTATTTT. Its protein is CASRLLSTDTQYF. The chain uses TRBV12-2 and TRBJ2-3; no DNA check was done on the table's D call, TRBD2. TRBV12-2 is recorded as a pseudogene. This CDR3 region has 13 residues.

A word on this clone: An end of the junction does not agree with germline; a read error may underlie this. This chain joins TRBV3-1 (or the pseudogene TRBV3-2) and TRBJ1-1; D gene uncertain. Per germline, CDR1 LGHDT and CDR2 YNNKEL (reference sequence). The CDR3 has 13 residues. The CDR3 sequence is CASSQVRLGSILF. CDR3 coding DNA: TGTGCCAGCAGCCAAGTTCGGCTAGGTAGTATTCTCTTT.

The chain carries TRBV6-5 and TRBJ1-2, with D possibly TRBD1 on 5 matching bases. Germline loops: CDR1 MNHEY, CDR2 SVGAGI. The CDR3 is 16 amino acids. V lost 2 bases to trimming and J lost 1 base, with 14 bases between them. The CDR3 here is CASSYGRGIHNYGYTF. CDR3 sequence (DNA): TGTGCCAGCAGTTACGGGCGGGGGATTCATAACTATGGCTACACCTTC.

A single count supports this clone. This rearrangement joins TRBV7-3 to TRBJ1-1; the match to TRBD1 covers 7 bases. The CDR3 totals 12 residues. Germline V CDR1 and CDR2: SGHTA, FQGTGA. V shed 4 bases and J 7 bases; nucleotides not matched to a gene: 3. The CDR3 DNA reads TGTGCCAGCAGCTCTACAGGGGATGAAGCTTTCTTT. Amino acids: CASSSTGDEAFF. Full variable domain (missing parts from reference TRBV7-3 and TRBJ1-1): GAGVSQTPSNKVTEKGKYVELRCDPISGHTALYWYRQSLGQGPEFLIYFQGTGAADDSGLPNDRFFAVRPEGSVSTLKIQRTERGDSAVYLCASSSTGDEAFFGQGTRLTVV.

The gene calls are TRBV4-1 and TRBJ2-7; 7 bases fit TRBD1. Losses at the gene ends were 6 bases for V and 4 bases for J; bases not matched to a gene: 9. This CDR3 is built from 14 residues. The germline V gene encodes CDR1 MGHRA and CDR2 YSYEKL. CDR3 sequence: CASRPDGDSYEQYF. The CDR3 bases are TGCGCCAGCAGACCTGATGGGGACAGTTACGAGCAGTACTTC.

The V call is TRBV6-5, the J call TRBJ1-5, with D maybe TRBD1 (5 bases). This CDR3 is 14 amino acids long. Looked up from germline, CDR1 is MNHEY and CDR2 is SVGAGI. Deletions cut 8 bases from V and 2 bases from J, with 13 bases between. The DNA of the CDR3 is TGTGCCAGCGGGACGGGGGAGGGCAATCAGCCCCAGCATTTT. It yields the protein CASGTGEGNQPQHF.

V gene TRBV5-1 combines with J gene TRBJ1-2; 7 positions agree with TRBD1. This CDR3 comprises 13 residues. Trimming removed 2 bases from V and 6 bases from J; junction bases left unmatched: 4. CDR1 is SGHRS, CDR2 YFSETQ, per germline. The DNA for the CDR3 is TGCGCCAGCAGCTTTGACAGGGAGAATGGCTACACCTTC. This gives the protein CASSFDRENGYTF.

The chain couples TRBV5-6 to TRBJ2-7; possibly TRBD1 for D (5 bases). The CDR3 has 15 amino acids. The ends were cut back, 4 bases at V and 6 bases at J, with 20 bases in the middle. CDR1 SGHDT and CDR2 YYEEEE come from the germline V gene. The CDR3 spells CASSPQSQQVREQYF. The CDR3 DNA follows: TGTGCCAGCAGCCCACAATCCCAACAGGTTCGCGAGCAGTACTTC.

In this sample, this clone turned up a few times. The chain recombines TRBV11-2 with TRBJ2-2; perhaps TRBD1 as D (5 bases). The CDR3 runs to 14 residues. Trimming cost V 4 bases and J 6 bases, with 12 bases left between them. Germline V gene sequence: CDR1 SGHAT, CDR2 FQNNGV. CDR3: CASSSPGLPGELFF. The CDR3 nucleotides are TGTGCCAGCAGCTCTCCAGGGCTTCCCGGGGAGCTGTTTTTT.

The genes are TRBV9 and TRBJ2-7; maybe TRBD1 (7 bases). Germline CDR1 and CDR2: SGDLS and YYNGEE. V was trimmed by 4 bases and J by 0 bases, leaving 14 bases between them. CDR3 length: 15 amino acids. CDR3: CASSPTGDFSYEQYF. The CDR3 DNA follows: TGTGCCAGCAGCCCCACAGGGGACTTCTCCTACGAGCAGTACTTC.

This chain links TRBV27 with TRBJ1-5; 8 bases line up with TRBD1. The CDR3 is 15 amino acids. Germline lookup yields CDR1 MNHEY and CDR2 SMNVEV (reference sequence). The V segment lost 1 base and the J segment 7 bases; nucleotides outside the gene matches: 6. For the CDR3, the DNA is TGTGCCAGCAGTTTATGGCAGGGGGCTGGGCAGCCCCAGCATTTT. Translation: CASSLWQGAGQPQHF.

This clone was seen once. CDR3 DNA: TGTGCCAGCAGCCGGGGGGCGGAAGCGACCTATGGCTACACCTTC. Residues: CASSRGAEATYGYTF. The genes are TRBV5-4 and TRBJ1-2; perhaps TRBD1 as D (6 bases). V was cut by 4 bases and J by 4 bases, with 17 bases left in between. Germline values: CDR1 SGHNT, CDR2 YYREEE (reference sequence). The CDR3 has 15 residues.

This clone appeared once. V gene TRBV29-1 combines with J gene TRBJ2-5; no definite D call. Trimming pared 4 bases from V and 4 bases from J, leaving 7 bases between. CDR1 and CDR2 (germline): SQVTM, ANQGSEA. CDR3 length: 11 residues. CDR3 sequence reads: CSVAMGETQYF. The CDR3 nucleotides read TGCAGCGTTGCGATGGGAGAGACCCAGTACTTC.

In the case of this clone: Relative to the germline gene, one junction end is altered; a read error may explain this. The chain is built from TRBV4-1 and TRBJ2-7; the D is unclear. CDR1 is MGHRA, CDR2 YSYEKL, per germline. This CDR3 has 14 residues. The CDR3 nucleotides are TGCGCCAACAGCCAGTCTCCGGCCGCCTACGAGCAGTACTTC. Protein: CANSQSPAAYEQYF.